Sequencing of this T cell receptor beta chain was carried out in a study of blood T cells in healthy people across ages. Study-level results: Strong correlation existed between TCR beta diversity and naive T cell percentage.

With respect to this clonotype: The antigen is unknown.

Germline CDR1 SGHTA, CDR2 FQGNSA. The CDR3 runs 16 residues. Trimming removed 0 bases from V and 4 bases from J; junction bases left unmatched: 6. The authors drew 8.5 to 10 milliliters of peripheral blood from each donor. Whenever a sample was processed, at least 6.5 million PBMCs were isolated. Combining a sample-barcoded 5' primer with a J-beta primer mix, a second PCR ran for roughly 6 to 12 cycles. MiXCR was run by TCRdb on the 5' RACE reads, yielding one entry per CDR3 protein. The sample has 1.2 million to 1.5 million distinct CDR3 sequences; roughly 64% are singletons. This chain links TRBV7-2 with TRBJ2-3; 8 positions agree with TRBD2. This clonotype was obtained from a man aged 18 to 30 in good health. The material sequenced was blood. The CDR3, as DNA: TGTGCCAGCAGCTTAGCGCAGCGGGGGCGATCAGATACGCAGTATTTT. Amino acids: CASSLAQRGRSDTQYF.